This T cell receptor (beta chain) originates from a study of blood T cell repertoires in COVID-19. Study-level background: The cDNA or gDNA used as material had been derived from T cells, B-cell-depleted T cells, or PBMCs.

This clone was counted a few times. V lost 1 base to trimming and J lost 3 bases; unmatched junction nucleotides: 3. CDR1 and CDR2 (germline): SGHAT, FQNNGV. The CDR3 extends over 15 amino acids. Authors' analysis steps: Reference gene primer amplification yielded estimated nucleated cell counts. Clones were sequenced by immunoSEQ multiplex PCR, and TCRdb holds only the in-frame ones, with some missing. V, J and clone size are taken as reported in that table, and D and trimming were inferred from the DNA itself. The table lists hundreds of thousands of clones, 85% to 90% of them singletons. The receptor comes from a woman in her 30s with acute or convalescent COVID-19. This chain links TRBV11-2 with TRBJ2-7; TRBD2 aligns across 10 bases. The specimen sequenced was peripheral blood. The CDR3: CASSLAGTSDYEQYF. The CDR3 bases are TGTGCCAGCAGCTTAGCCGGGACTAGCGACTACGAGCAGTACTTC. Full variable domain (rest looked up from reference TRBV11-2 and TRBJ2-7): EAGVAQSPRYKIIEKRQSVAFWCNPISGHATLYWYQQILGQGPKLLIQFQNNGVVDDSQLPKDRFSAERLKGVDSTLKIQPAKLEDSAVYLCASSLAGTSDYEQYFGPGTRLTVT.